This record concerns one T cell receptor (beta chain) sequence. Repertoires were generated with immunoSEQ multiplex PCR, while TCRdb's copy carries only in-frame clones and drops some. The sample consists of 100,000 to 120,000 clones, around 89% of them appearing once. The data stem from a study of control samples from healthy donors and cancer patients. Trimming cost V 8 bases and J 0 bases, with 17 bases left between them. The CDR3 runs to 15 residues. Germline values: CDR1 SGHRS, CDR2 YFSETQ. This sequence was found in an older woman with lung cancer. The sample was PBMCs. The chain combines TRBV5-1 with TRBJ1-1; D is possibly TRBD1 (6 bases). The CDR3 DNA is TGCGCCAGTGCCCTGGGGGGGGCCTTGAACACTGAAGCTTTCTTT. Protein product: CASALGGALNTEAFF.